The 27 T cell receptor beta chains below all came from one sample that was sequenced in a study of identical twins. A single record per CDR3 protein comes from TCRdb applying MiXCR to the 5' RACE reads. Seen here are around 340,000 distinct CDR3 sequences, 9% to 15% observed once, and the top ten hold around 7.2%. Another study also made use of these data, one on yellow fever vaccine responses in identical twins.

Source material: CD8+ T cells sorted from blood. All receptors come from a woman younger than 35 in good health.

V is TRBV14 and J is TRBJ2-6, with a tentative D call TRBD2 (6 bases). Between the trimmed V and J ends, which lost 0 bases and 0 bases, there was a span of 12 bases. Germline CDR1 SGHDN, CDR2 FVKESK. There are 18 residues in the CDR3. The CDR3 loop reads CASSQERGGLSGANVLTF. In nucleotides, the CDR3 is TGTGCCAGCAGCCAAGAGCGAGGAGGGCTCTCTGGGGCCAACGTCCTGACTTTC.

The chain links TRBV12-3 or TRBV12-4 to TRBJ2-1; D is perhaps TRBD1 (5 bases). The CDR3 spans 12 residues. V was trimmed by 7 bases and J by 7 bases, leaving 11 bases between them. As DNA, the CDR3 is TGTGCCAGCACCCTAGACAGAAATGAGCAGTTCTTC. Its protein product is CASTLDRNEQFF.

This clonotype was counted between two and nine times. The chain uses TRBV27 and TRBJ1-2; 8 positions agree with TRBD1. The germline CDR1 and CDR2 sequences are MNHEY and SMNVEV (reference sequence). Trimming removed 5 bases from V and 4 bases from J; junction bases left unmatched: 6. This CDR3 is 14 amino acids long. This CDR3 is CASSLRGQGYGYTF. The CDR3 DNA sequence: TGTGCCAGCAGTCTCAGGGGGCAGGGCTATGGCTACACCTTC.

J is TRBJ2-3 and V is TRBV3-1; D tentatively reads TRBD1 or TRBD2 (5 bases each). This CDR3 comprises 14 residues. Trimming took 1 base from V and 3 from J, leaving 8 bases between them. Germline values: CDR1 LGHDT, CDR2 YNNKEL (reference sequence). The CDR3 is CASSQVGETDTQYF. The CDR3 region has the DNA TGTGCCAGCAGCCAAGTAGGGGAGACAGATACGCAGTATTTT.

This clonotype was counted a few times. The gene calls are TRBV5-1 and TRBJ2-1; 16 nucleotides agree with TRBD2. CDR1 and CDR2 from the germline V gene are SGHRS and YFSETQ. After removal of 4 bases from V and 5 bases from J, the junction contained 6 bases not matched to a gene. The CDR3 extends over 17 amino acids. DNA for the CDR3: TGCGCCAGCAGCCGGGGACTAGCGGGGGGGCAAGACAATGAGCAGTTCTTC. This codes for CASSRGLAGGQDNEQFF.

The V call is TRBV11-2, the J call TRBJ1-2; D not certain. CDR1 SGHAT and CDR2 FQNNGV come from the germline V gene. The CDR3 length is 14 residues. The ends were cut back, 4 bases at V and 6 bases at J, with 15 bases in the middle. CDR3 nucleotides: TGTGCCAGCAGCTCCCAGGCTCATGGCGATGGCTACACCTTC. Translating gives CASSSQAHGDGYTF. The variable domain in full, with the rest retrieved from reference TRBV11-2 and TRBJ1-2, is EAGVAQSPRYKIIEKRQSVAFWCNPISGHATLYWYQQILGQGPKLLIQFQNNGVVDDSQLPKDRFSAERLKGVDSTLKIQPAKLEDSAVYLCASSSQAHGDGYTFGSGTRLTVV.

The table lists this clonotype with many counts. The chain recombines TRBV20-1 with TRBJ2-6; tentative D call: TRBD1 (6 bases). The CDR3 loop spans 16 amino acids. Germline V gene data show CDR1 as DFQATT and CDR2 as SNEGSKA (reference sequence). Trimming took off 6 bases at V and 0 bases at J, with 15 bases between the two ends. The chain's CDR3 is CSARYTGLSGANVLTF. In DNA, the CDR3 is TGCAGTGCCCGTTATACAGGGCTCTCTGGGGCCAACGTCCTGACTTTC.

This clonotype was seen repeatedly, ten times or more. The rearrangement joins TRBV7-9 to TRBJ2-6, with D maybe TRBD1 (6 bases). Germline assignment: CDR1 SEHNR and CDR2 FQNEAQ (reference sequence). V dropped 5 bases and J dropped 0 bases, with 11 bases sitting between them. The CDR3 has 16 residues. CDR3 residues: CASSPKTGSGANVLTF. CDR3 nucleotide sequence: TGTGCCAGCAGCCCCAAGACAGGCTCTGGGGCCAACGTCCTGACTTTC.

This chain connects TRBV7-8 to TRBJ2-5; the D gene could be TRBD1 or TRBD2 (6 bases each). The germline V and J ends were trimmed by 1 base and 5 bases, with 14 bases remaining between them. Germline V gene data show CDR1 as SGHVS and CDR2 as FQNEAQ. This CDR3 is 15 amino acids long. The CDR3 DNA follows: TGTGCCAGCAGCTTAGTCTTTGGGGGGCATGAGACCCAGTACTTC. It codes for CASSLVFGGHETQYF.

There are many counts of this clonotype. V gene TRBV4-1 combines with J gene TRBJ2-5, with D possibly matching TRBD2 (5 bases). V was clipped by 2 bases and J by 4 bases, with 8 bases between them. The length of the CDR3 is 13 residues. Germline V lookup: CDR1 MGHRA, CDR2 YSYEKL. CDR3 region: CASSQSSLETQYF. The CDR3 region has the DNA TGCGCCAGCAGCCAATCTAGCTTAGAGACCCAGTACTTC.

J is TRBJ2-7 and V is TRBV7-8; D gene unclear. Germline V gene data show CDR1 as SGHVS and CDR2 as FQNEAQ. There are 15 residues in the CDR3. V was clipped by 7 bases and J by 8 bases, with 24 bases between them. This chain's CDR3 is CASTSLPGPNSKQYF. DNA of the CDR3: TGTGCCAGCACCTCTCTACCCGGACCCAACAGCAAGCAGTACTTC.

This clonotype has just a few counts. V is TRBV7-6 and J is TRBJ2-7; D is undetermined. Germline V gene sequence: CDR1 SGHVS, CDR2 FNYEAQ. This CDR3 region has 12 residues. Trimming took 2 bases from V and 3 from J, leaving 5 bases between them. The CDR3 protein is CASSLLGYEQYF. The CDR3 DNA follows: TGTGCCAGCAGCTTATTGGGCTACGAGCAGTACTTC.

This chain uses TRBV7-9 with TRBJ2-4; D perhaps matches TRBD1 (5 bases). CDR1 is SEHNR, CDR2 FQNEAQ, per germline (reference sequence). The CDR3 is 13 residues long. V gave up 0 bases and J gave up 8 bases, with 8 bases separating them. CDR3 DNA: TGTGCCAGCAGCTTAGCGACAGCTGACATTCAGTACTTC. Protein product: CASSLATADIQYF.

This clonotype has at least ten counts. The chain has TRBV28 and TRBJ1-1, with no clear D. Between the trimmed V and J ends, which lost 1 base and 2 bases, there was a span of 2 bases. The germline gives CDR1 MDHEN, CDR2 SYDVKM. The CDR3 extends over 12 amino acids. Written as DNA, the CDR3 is TGTGCCAGCAGTTTATTTAACACTGAAGCTTTCTTT. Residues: CASSLFNTEAFF.

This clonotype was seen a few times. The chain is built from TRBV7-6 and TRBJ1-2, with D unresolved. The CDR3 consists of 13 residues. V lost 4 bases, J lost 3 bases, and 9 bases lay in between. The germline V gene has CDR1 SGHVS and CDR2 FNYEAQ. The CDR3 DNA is TGTGCCAGCAGCTCCCCGTCGGACTATGGCTACACCTTC. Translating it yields CASSSPSDYGYTF.

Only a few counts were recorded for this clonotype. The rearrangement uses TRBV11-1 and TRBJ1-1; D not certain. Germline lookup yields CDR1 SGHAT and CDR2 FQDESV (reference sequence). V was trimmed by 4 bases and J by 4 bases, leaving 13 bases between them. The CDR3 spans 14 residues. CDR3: CASSSLQGLTEAFF. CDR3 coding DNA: TGTGCCAGCAGCTCACTACAAGGGCTCACTGAAGCTTTCTTT.

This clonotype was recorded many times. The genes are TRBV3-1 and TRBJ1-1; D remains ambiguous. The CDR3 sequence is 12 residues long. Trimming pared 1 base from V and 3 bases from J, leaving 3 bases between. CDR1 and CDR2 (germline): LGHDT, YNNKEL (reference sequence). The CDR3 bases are TGTGCCAGCAGCCAAGTGGACACTGAAGCTTTCTTT. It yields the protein CASSQVDTEAFF.

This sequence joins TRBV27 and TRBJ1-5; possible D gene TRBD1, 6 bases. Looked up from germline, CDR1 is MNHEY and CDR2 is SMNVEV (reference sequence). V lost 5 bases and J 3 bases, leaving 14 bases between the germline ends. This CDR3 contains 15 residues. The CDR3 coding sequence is TGTGCCAGCAGTCGGGGGGGCGATTACAATCAGCCCCAGCATTTT. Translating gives CASSRGGDYNQPQHF.

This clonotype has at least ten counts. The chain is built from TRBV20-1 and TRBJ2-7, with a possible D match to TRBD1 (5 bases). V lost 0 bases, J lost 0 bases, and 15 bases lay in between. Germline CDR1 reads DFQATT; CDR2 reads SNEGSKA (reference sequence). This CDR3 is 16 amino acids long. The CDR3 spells CSARDWGQGPSYEQYF. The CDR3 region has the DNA TGCAGTGCTAGAGATTGGGGCCAGGGCCCCTCCTACGAGCAGTACTTC.

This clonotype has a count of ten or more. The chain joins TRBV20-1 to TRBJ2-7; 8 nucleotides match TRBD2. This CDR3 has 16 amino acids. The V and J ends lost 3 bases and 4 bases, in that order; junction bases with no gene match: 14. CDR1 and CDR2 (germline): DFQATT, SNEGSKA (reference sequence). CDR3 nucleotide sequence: TGCAGTGCTAGGAGCCTAGCCGGGACTAGTGATTACGAGCAGTACGTC. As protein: CSARSLAGTSDYEQYV.

The CDR3 is CSARDLGLATLNGYNEQFF. Here the CDR3 DNA reads TGCAGTGCTAGAGATTTGGGACTAGCTACCCTTAATGGCTACAATGAGCAGTTCTTC. The rearrangement links TRBV20-1 to TRBJ2-1; the match to TRBD2 covers 9 bases. The CDR3 is made up of 19 amino acids. The J segment lost 3 bases and the V segment lost 0 bases, leaving 15 bases of the junction unmatched. Germline V CDR1 and CDR2: DFQATT, SNEGSKA (reference sequence).

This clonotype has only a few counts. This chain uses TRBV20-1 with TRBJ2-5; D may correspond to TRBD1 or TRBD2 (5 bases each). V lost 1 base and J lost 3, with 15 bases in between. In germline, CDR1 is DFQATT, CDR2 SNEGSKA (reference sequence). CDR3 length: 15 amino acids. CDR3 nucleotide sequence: TGCAGTGCTAGAGTTCGGTCAGGGAGAAAAGAGACCCAGTACTTC. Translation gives CSARVRSGRKETQYF.

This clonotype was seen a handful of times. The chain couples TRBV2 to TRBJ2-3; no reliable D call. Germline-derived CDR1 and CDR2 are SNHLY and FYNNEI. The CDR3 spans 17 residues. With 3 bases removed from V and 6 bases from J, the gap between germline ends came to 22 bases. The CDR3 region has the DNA TGTGCCAGCAGTGATATCCCCCCCCCTATGGGGTGGGATACGCAGTATTTT. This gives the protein CASSDIPPPMGWDTQYF.

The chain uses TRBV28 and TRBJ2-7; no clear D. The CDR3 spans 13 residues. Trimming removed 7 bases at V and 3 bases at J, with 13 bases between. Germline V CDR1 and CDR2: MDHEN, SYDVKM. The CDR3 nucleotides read TGTGCCAGCAAGCCCGACTCTTACTACGAGCAGTACTTC. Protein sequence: CASKPDSYYEQYF.

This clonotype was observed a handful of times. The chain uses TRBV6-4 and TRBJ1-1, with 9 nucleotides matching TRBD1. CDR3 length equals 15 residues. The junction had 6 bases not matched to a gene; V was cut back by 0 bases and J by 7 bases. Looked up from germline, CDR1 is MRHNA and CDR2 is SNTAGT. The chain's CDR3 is CASSDSDRGFVEAFF. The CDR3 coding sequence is TGTGCCAGCAGTGACTCGGACAGGGGTTTCGTTGAAGCTTTCTTT.

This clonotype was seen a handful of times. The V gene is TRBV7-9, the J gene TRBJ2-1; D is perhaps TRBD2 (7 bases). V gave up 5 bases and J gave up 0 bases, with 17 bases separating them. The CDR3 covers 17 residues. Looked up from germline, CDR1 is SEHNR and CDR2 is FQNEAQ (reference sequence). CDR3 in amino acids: CASSRTRGASSYNEQFF. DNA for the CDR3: TGTGCCAGCAGCAGAACCCGGGGGGCGAGCTCCTACAATGAGCAGTTCTTC.

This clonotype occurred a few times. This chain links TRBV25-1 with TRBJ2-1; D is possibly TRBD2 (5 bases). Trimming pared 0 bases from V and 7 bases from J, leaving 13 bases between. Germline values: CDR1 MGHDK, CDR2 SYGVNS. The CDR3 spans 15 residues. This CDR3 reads CASSEYEGALNEQFF. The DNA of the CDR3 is TGTGCCAGCAGTGAATATGAGGGAGCCTTAAATGAGCAGTTCTTC.